One sample yielded the 18 T cell receptor beta chains listed below, sequenced in a study of PD-L1 blockade in urothelial cancer. Profiling relied on immunoSEQ multiplex PCR, and the TCRdb table lists in-frame clones only, not all of them. The table has about 88,000 clones, 90% to 95% seen once. Sequenced here: PBMCs, sampled around atezolizumab (anti-PD-L1) treatment. The origin of the receptors is a man in his 60s with urothelial cancer.

The chain carries TRBV9 and TRBJ1-3; D uncertain. V was cut by 4 bases and J by 1 base, with 15 bases left in between. The CDR3 extends over 16 amino acids. Per germline, CDR1 SGDLS and CDR2 YYNGEE. CDR3 amino acids: CASSPFGSMSGNTIYF. The CDR3 DNA follows: TGTGCCAGCAGCCCGTTTGGCAGTATGTCTGGAAACACCATATATTTT.

The chain couples TRBV6-4 to TRBJ2-7; no firm D call. CDR1 and CDR2 (germline): MRHNA, SNTAGT. V was pared by 6 bases and J by 7 bases, with 7 bases between. The CDR3 contains 10 residues. Here the CDR3 DNA reads TGTGCCAGCAGGAGTAGAGAGCAGTACTTC. This sequence encodes CASRSREQYF.

The rearrangement uses TRBV7-2 and TRBJ2-1, with 9 bases identical to TRBD1. CDR3 length equals 17 residues. After removal of 5 bases from V and 2 bases from J, the junction contained 10 bases not matched to a gene. Germline V gene sequence: CDR1 SGHTA, CDR2 FQGNSA. The CDR3 nucleotides read TGTGCCAGCAGCCCTCAGACCGGGACAGGGCCCTACAATGAGCAGTTCTTC. This sequence encodes CASSPQTGTGPYNEQFF.

The rearrangement links TRBV2 to TRBJ2-5, with TRBD1 as a possible D gene (5 bases). Germline CDR1 reads SNHLY; CDR2 reads FYNNEI. The CDR3 spans 12 residues. Between the trimmed V and J ends, which lost 6 bases and 4 bases, there was a span of 9 bases. CDR3 in amino acids: CASRVGAETQYF. CDR3 nucleotides: TGTGCCAGCAGAGTAGGGGCAGAGACCCAGTACTTC.

V and J are TRBV9 and TRBJ1-3; D unclear. The CDR3 loop spans 14 amino acids. V was trimmed by 0 bases and J by 3 bases, leaving 7 bases between them. The V gene's germline CDR1 is SGDLS and CDR2 YYNGEE. As DNA, the CDR3 is TGTGCCAGCAGCGTAGGAGGGATTGGAAACACCATATATTTT. Amino acids: CASSVGGIGNTIYF. The full variable domain, in which reference TRBV9 and TRBJ1-3 provide the parts outside the CDR3, is DSGVTQTPKHLITATGQRVTLRCSPRSGDLSVYWYQQSLDQGLQFLIQYYNGEERAKGNILERFSAQQFPDLHSELNLSSLELGDSALYFCASSVGGIGNTIYFGEGSWLTVV.

V usage is TRBV5-5 and J usage is TRBJ1-1; a possible D gene is TRBD1 (6 bases). The CDR3 runs to 18 residues. Germline CDR1 reads SGHKS; CDR2 reads YYEKEE (reference sequence). V lost 1 base and J lost 0, with 19 bases in between. The CDR3 coding sequence is TGTGCCAGCAGCTTGTTAGGGGGTGCCCAGTCCATGAACACTGAAGCTTTCTTT. Translated: CASSLLGGAQSMNTEAFF.

The chain links TRBV4-1 to TRBJ2-7, with 8 nucleotides matching TRBD2. The CDR3 is 15 residues long. Germline loops: CDR1 MGHRA, CDR2 YSYEKL. J lost 6 bases, V lost 3 bases, and 10 bases had no gene match. CDR3 residues: CASSHPALAGREQYF. In DNA form, the CDR3 reads TGCGCCAGCAGCCATCCCGCCCTAGCGGGTCGCGAGCAGTACTTC.

J is TRBJ2-3 and V is TRBV27; TRBD1 aligns across 7 bases. The length of the CDR3 is 15 residues. Germline CDR1 MNHEY, CDR2 SMNVEV (reference sequence). V was clipped by 4 bases and J by 1 base; unmatched bases: 5. The CDR3 here is CASSSGQKCTDTQYF. The CDR3, as DNA: TGTGCCAGCAGTTCGGGACAGAAATGCACAGATACGCAGTATTTT.

This clone was counted once. This chain connects TRBV11-2 to TRBJ2-5, with TRBD1 matching over 8 bases. The CDR3 spans 16 residues. V shed 1 base and J 4 bases; nucleotides not matched to a gene: 8. Looked up from germline, CDR1 is SGHAT and CDR2 is FQNNGV. This CDR3 reads CASSLGTGLGSETQYF. The CDR3 nucleotides read TGTGCCAGCAGCTTAGGGACAGGGTTAGGATCAGAGACCCAGTACTTC. Combining the CDR3 with reference TRBV11-2 and TRBJ2-5 gives the whole variable domain EAGVAQSPRYKIIEKRQSVAFWCNPISGHATLYWYQQILGQGPKLLIQFQNNGVVDDSQLPKDRFSAERLKGVDSTLKIQPAKLEDSAVYLCASSLGTGLGSETQYFGPGTRLLVL.

This clone showed up just a few times. The chain joins TRBV5-4 to TRBJ1-6; D may be TRBD1 (6 bases). Trimming pared 2 bases from V and 5 bases from J, leaving 17 bases between. The CDR3 runs 17 residues. CDR1 and CDR2 (germline): SGHNT, YYREEE (reference sequence). The CDR3 sequence is CASSFYPQGLDNSPLHF. CDR3 sequence (DNA): TGTGCCAGCAGCTTCTACCCCCAGGGGCTTGATAATTCACCCCTCCACTTT.

The chain recombines TRBV6-5 with TRBJ1-6; 9 positions agree with TRBD1. This CDR3 spans 15 amino acids. V gave up 5 bases and J gave up 10 bases; unmatched junction bases: 9. The V gene's germline CDR1 is MNHEY and CDR2 SVGAGI. Here the CDR3 DNA reads TGTGCCAGCAGTCCACAGGGGGCATTGCGCTCACCCCTCCACTTT. Amino acids: CASSPQGALRSPLHF.

DNA of the CDR3: TGTGCCAGCAGCTTAGCGTACAGGGGTAATTTGGATGGCTACACCTTC. Its protein is CASSLAYRGNLDGYTF. This chain joins TRBV7-2 and TRBJ1-2; 7 bases are a match to TRBD1. Trimming took 0 bases from V and 6 from J; bases not matched to a gene: 10. Germline V CDR1 and CDR2: SGHTA, FQGNSA. The CDR3 extends over 16 amino acids.

The rearrangement links TRBV18 to TRBJ1-1, with 9 bases lining up with TRBD1. Germline trimming cut 3 bases from V and 7 bases from J; bases unmatched to any gene: 6. The CDR3 is made up of 14 amino acids. In germline, CDR1 is KGHSH, CDR2 LQKENI. CDR3 nucleotide sequence: TGTGCCAGCTCACCTAATTTGGGACAGGGTGAAGCTTTCTTT. It codes for CASSPNLGQGEAFF. The entire variable domain, with the rest obtained from reference TRBV18 and TRBJ1-1, is as follows: NAGVMQNPRHLVRRRGQEARLRCSPMKGHSHVYWYRQLPEEGLKFMVYLQKENIIDESGMPKERFSAEFPKEGPSILRIQQVVRGDSAAYFCASSPNLGQGEAFFGQGTRLTVV.

The V call is TRBV7-2, the J call TRBJ2-5, with TRBD2 as a possible D gene (5 bases). Germline V lookup: CDR1 SGHTA, CDR2 FQGNSA. V lost 6 bases and J lost 5, with 10 bases in between. This CDR3 comprises 12 residues. The CDR3, as DNA: TGTGCCAGCAGGGGGAGCGGCGAGACCCAGTACTTC. Amino acid sequence: CASRGSGETQYF.

This clone showed up just once. The chain is built from TRBV19 and TRBJ2-7; 7 positions match TRBD2. Germline V gives CDR1 LNHDA, CDR2 SQIVND (reference sequence). The CDR3 is made up of 11 amino acids. With V trimmed by 8 bases and J by 4 bases, 2 bases remained unmatched. The CDR3 nucleotides read TGTGCCAGTGGCGGGAGATACGAGCAGTACTTC. Its protein is CASGGRYEQYF. Drawing the rest from reference TRBV19 and TRBJ2-7, the complete variable domain is DGGITQSPKYLFRKEGQNVTLSCEQNLNHDAMYWYRQDPGQGLRLIYYSQIVNDFQKGDIAEGYSVSREKKESFPLTVTSAQKNPTAFYLCASGGRYEQYFGPGTRLTVT.

The CDR3 here is CASSYNRVGYYEQYF. The CDR3, as DNA: TGTGCCAGTTCCTATAACAGGGTGGGGTACTACGAGCAGTACTTC. The chain uses TRBV27 and TRBJ2-7; the D gene is possibly TRBD1 (6 bases). The germline V gene encodes CDR1 MNHEY and CDR2 SMNVEV (reference sequence). Between the trimmed V and J ends, which lost 9 bases and 3 bases, there was a span of 21 bases. The CDR3 runs 15 residues.

The chain employs TRBV29-1 and TRBJ2-1; 9 bases fit TRBD2. CDR3 length equals 14 residues. Per the germline V gene, CDR1 is SQVTM and CDR2 is ANQGSEA. Trimming removed 7 bases from V and 8 bases from J; junction bases left unmatched: 12. CDR3 nucleotides: TGCAGCGCCGGACTAGCGCGGAGAGGCCATGAGCAGTTCTTC. Translation: CSAGLARRGHEQFF.

Only one count was recorded for this clone. The chain recombines TRBV6-6 with TRBJ2-7; TRBD2 is a possible D gene (6 bases). Trimming stripped 5 bases from V and 4 bases from J, with 12 bases between. The V gene's germline CDR1 is MNHNY and CDR2 SVGAGI (reference sequence). This CDR3 spans 13 amino acids. CDR3 protein: CASSGGLGYEQYF. The CDR3 region has the DNA TGTGCCAGCAGTGGAGGGCTTGGGTACGAGCAGTACTTC.